Shown below are 20 T cell receptor beta chains from a single sample sequenced in a study of Ad26.COV2.S vaccination and SARS-CoV-2 variants. Treatment here: around 19 received Ad26.COV2.S at low or high dose, single or two shots; 5 received placebo; per-sample allocation not given. After the first vaccine or placebo injection, samples were drawn on day 63. TCRdb keeps only in-frame clones here, not all; method: immunoSEQ multiplex PCR. The data show almost 400,000 clones, with approximately 91% seen just once and around 1.9% held by the top ten. Sequencing used peripheral blood, obtained in a trial of Ad26.COV2.S vaccine versus placebo. These receptors all stem from a person aged 18 to 59 who received the Ad26.COV2.S COVID-19 vaccine or a placebo.

This chain connects TRBV28 to TRBJ1-1; a weak D match, TRBD1 (6 bases). The CDR3 length is 15 residues. Germline CDR1 MDHEN, CDR2 SYDVKM. Trimming stripped 6 bases from V and 5 bases from J, with 19 bases between. CDR3 sequence reads: CASSPSLGQNTEAFF. The CDR3 coding sequence is TGTGCCAGCAGCCCAAGCCTAGGACAGAATACTGAAGCTTTCTTT.

This clone was recorded once. The chain links TRBV19 to TRBJ2-1, with 8 bases identical to TRBD2. The CDR3 covers 19 residues. CDR1 is LNHDA and CDR2 is SQIVND in the germline V gene (reference sequence). V was clipped by 0 bases and J by 2 bases; unmatched bases: 12. In nucleotides, the CDR3 is TGTGCCAGTAGTATAGATCACCTAGCGGTCGGGGGGGCCTACAATGAGCAGTTCTTC. Translating gives CASSIDHLAVGGAYNEQFF. Supplemented by reference TRBV19 and TRBJ2-1, the full variable domain reads DGGITQSPKYLFRKEGQNVTLSCEQNLNHDAMYWYRQDPGQGLRLIYYSQIVNDFQKGDIAEGYSVSREKKESFPLTVTSAQKNPTAFYLCASSIDHLAVGGAYNEQFFGPGTRLTVL.

The chain is built from TRBV4-2 and TRBJ1-4, with 7 nucleotides matching TRBD1. The CDR3 runs 16 residues. V lost 3 bases, J lost 0 bases, and 4 bases stayed unmatched. Germline values: CDR1 LGHNA, CDR2 YNFKEQ. This CDR3 is CASSQGTAATNEKLFF. The CDR3 bases are TGTGCCAGCAGCCAGGGGACAGCAGCAACTAATGAAAAACTGTTTTTT.

The chain links TRBV27 to TRBJ2-3, with 13 bases that match TRBD2. CDR1 is MNHEY and CDR2 is SMNVEV in the germline V gene (reference sequence). The CDR3 extends over 16 amino acids. V was clipped by 5 bases and J by 0 bases; unmatched bases: 2. The CDR3 here is CASSLLAGGSTDTQYF. CDR3 bases: TGTGCCAGCAGTCTACTAGCGGGGGGGAGCACAGATACGCAGTATTTT.

V is TRBV28 and J is TRBJ2-1, with D possibly being TRBD2 (5 bases). Per germline, CDR1 MDHEN and CDR2 SYDVKM. The CDR3 is 14 residues long. Trimming took off 3 bases at V and 9 bases at J, with 15 bases between the two ends. The CDR3 DNA sequence: TGTGCCAGCAGTTTTGAGGGTAGAGGGATTGAGCAGTTCTTC. Protein: CASSFEGRGIEQFF.

V and J are TRBV5-6 and TRBJ1-2; D unresolved. This CDR3 has 13 amino acids. Germline CDR1 reads SGHDT; CDR2 reads YYEEEE. V shed 0 bases and J shed 3 bases, with 6 bases lying between them. CDR3 sequence reads: CASSLAGHYGYTF. CDR3 nucleotide sequence: TGTGCCAGCAGCTTGGCCGGACACTATGGCTACACCTTC.

This clone has a handful of counts. The chain links TRBV5-6 to TRBJ2-7; D unresolved. The CDR3 contains 11 residues. Germline V gene lookup returns CDR1 SGHDT and CDR2 YYEEEE. V dropped 0 bases and J dropped 7 bases, with 5 bases sitting between them. The CDR3 loop reads CASSLATEQYF. The CDR3 DNA reads TGTGCCAGCAGCTTGGCGACAGAGCAGTACTTC.

For this clone: Relative to the germline gene, one junction end is altered; a read error may explain this. The gene calls are TRBV5-8 and TRBJ2-1; D is perhaps TRBD2 (6 bases). The germline CDR1 and CDR2 sequences are SGHTS and YDEGEE. The CDR3 consists of 18 residues. The CDR3 nucleotides read TGTGCCAGCAGATTGGAGGACTGGCGGGAACACTCCTACAATGAGCAGTTCTTC. This sequence encodes CASRLEDWREHSYNEQFF.

The chain carries TRBV3-1 (or the pseudogene TRBV3-2) and TRBJ1-6; tentative D call: TRBD1 (6 bases). The germline V gene has CDR1 LGHDT and CDR2 YNNKEL (reference sequence). V was trimmed by 1 base and J by 7 bases, leaving 14 bases between them. This CDR3 has 16 residues. In DNA, the CDR3 is TGTGCCAGCAGCCAAGTCCGGGGGGCAGGGAATTCACCCCTCCACTTT. It codes for CASSQVRGAGNSPLHF.

This clone was observed once. The chain joins TRBV5-1 to TRBJ1-6; 9 nucleotides agree with TRBD1. The germline V gene has CDR1 SGHRS and CDR2 YFSETQ. CDR3 length equals 14 residues. J was trimmed by 9 bases and V by 5 bases; bases with no gene match: 6. The CDR3 region is CASREDRGASPLHF. In DNA, the CDR3 is TGCGCCAGCAGGGAGGACAGGGGAGCTTCACCCCTCCACTTT.

The chain combines TRBV27 with TRBJ2-2, with D uncertain. Deletions cut 6 bases from V and 8 bases from J, with 13 bases between. The CDR3 runs 13 residues. Germline V lookup: CDR1 MNHEY, CDR2 SMNVEV (reference sequence). CDR3 in DNA: TGTGCCAGCAGGCGCTCCGCCCCAGGGGAGCTGTTTTTT. This codes for CASRRSAPGELFF.

This sequence joins TRBV10-3 and TRBJ2-5, with D perhaps matching TRBD2 (6 bases). Trimming shortened V by 4 bases and J by 5 bases, and 11 bases separated the two germline ends. The CDR3 is made up of 13 amino acids. The germline V gene encodes CDR1 ENHRY and CDR2 SYGVKD. DNA for the CDR3: TGTGCCATCAGTGGGAAAGGGACTGAGACCCAGTACTTC. This sequence encodes CAISGKGTETQYF.

This chain joins TRBV7-2 and TRBJ1-4, with D unresolved. V lost 2 bases to trimming and J lost 3 bases, with 10 bases between them. This CDR3 contains 15 residues. The germline CDR1 and CDR2 sequences are SGHTA and FQGNSA. CDR3 DNA sequence: TGTGCCAGCAGCTTAACGGGGATGGCTAATGAAAAACTGTTTTTT. Protein product: CASSLTGMANEKLFF.

This chain uses TRBV27 with TRBJ1-2; possible D gene TRBD1, 5 bases. V was cut by 0 bases and J by 8 bases, with 10 bases left in between. Germline CDR1 MNHEY, CDR2 SMNVEV (reference sequence). This CDR3 spans 13 amino acids. CDR3 sequence: CASSLSGGIGYTF. In DNA form, the CDR3 reads TGTGCCAGCAGTTTATCGGGGGGGATCGGCTACACCTTC.

This chain joins TRBV12-3 or TRBV12-4 and TRBJ2-5; no clear D gene. This CDR3 spans 11 amino acids. Deletions cut 8 bases from V and 6 bases from J, with 10 bases between. DNA for the CDR3: TGTGCCAGCCGCCTAAGTAAGACCCAGTACTTC. It encodes CASRLSKTQYF.

The gene calls are TRBV4-2 and TRBJ1-1; TRBD1 aligns across 8 bases. The CDR3 sequence is 13 residues long. Germline lookup yields CDR1 LGHNA and CDR2 YNFKEQ. V dropped 5 bases and J dropped 8; count of bases not matched to a gene: 7. CDR3: CASSTRTGTEAFF. For the CDR3, the DNA is TGTGCCAGCAGCACACGGACAGGGACGGAAGCTTTCTTT.

V and J are TRBV7-6 and TRBJ2-2; tentatively, D is TRBD2 (6 bases). The CDR3 spans 17 residues. Looked up from germline, CDR1 is SGHVS and CDR2 is FNYEAQ. The V gene lost 0 bases and the J gene lost 3 bases, with 14 bases spanning the gap. The CDR3 DNA is TGTGCCAGCAGCTTAGCGGCTGTCAGGGAGGACACCGGGGAGCTGTTTTTT. This gives the protein CASSLAAVREDTGELFF.

The V gene is TRBV5-1, the J gene TRBJ1-2; TRBD1 agrees at 11 bases. V shed 4 bases and J 3 bases; nucleotides not matched to a gene: 5. This CDR3 spans 15 amino acids. Per the germline V gene, CDR1 is SGHRS and CDR2 is YFSETQ. The CDR3: CASSLWTGGDYGYTF. For the CDR3, the DNA is TGCGCCAGCAGCCTCTGGACAGGGGGCGACTATGGCTACACCTTC.

The chain carries TRBV7-2 and TRBJ2-3; weak D call: TRBD2 (5 bases). CDR3 size: 12 residues. V was pared by 7 bases and J by 7 bases, with 12 bases between. The germline V gene has CDR1 SGHTA and CDR2 FQGNSA. CDR3: CASTPGEYTQYF. The CDR3 DNA is TGTGCCAGCACCCCCGGGGAATATACGCAGTATTTT.

This rearrangement joins TRBV5-4 to TRBJ2-1, with TRBD2 as a possible D gene (6 bases). The CDR3 length is 16 residues. The V and J ends lost 1 base and 4 bases respectively, with 15 bases between them. Germline loops: CDR1 SGHNT, CDR2 YYREEE (reference sequence). In nucleotides, the CDR3 is TGTGCCAGCAGCTTGAGTTCCAGCGGGCCTTACAATGAGCAGTTCTTC. As protein: CASSLSSSGPYNEQFF.